The clone carrying this T cell receptor beta chain was counted many times. Its antigen remains unknown. The time point: sample taken at primary tumor resection. Sequencing covered unsorted whole RNA taken from tumor, nontumor lung or frozen PBMC. These data come from a study of spatial heterogeneity in lung cancer. The study's findings and limits: Counts of expanded intratumoral alpha and beta TCRs tracked tumor mutation counts.

Every TCR cDNA molecule bore a unique molecular identifier. From the 5' RACE reads, TCRdb called clonotypes with MiXCR, one entry per CDR3 protein. The table lists roughly 20,000 distinct CDR3 sequences, 2.8% of them singletons. The clonotype was recovered from a male donor with early-stage non-small cell lung cancer. This sample comprised lung tumor tissue, obtained at surgery.

CDR3: CASSRPQGRLFF. DNA for the CDR3: TGTGCCAGCTCAAGACCTCAGGGGCGTCTGTTCTTC. V and J are TRBV18 and TRBJ2-1, with D possibly TRBD1 on 6 matching bases. There are 12 residues in the CDR3. Germline V gives CDR1 KGHSH, CDR2 LQKENI. Trimming removed 5 bases from V and 15 bases from J, with 17 bases in between.